Presented here are 5 T cell receptor beta chains from one specimen sequenced in a study of human T cells and chemical hapten exposure. Time point noted: patch test 1, 2 weeks after DPC sensitization. Specified treatment: therapeutic diphenylcyclopropenone sensitization with weekly scalp DPC. TCRdb recomputed calls from the RACE reads with MiXCR, one row per CDR3 protein. The sample has 180,000 or so distinct CDR3 sequences, 20% to 25% seen once. Sample: whole blood, taken in connection with sensitization to the hapten diphenylcyclopropenone (DPC). The receptors come from a woman between 50 and 59 years old with alopecia areata. Some clones in this sample may be carry-over from other donors' samples.

This rearrangement joins TRBV7-9 to TRBJ1-4, with 8 bases matching TRBD1. CDR1 is SEHNR, CDR2 FQNEAQ, per germline (reference sequence). This CDR3 contains 15 residues. V lost 7 bases and J lost 11; bases outside the gene matches: 15. This chain's CDR3 is CASTDPTGEVGKLFF. In nucleotides, the CDR3 is TGTGCCAGCACCGACCCGACAGGGGAGGTGGGGAAACTGTTTTTT.

This clonotype was seen a few times. The V call is TRBV5-6, the J call TRBJ2-3; D unresolved. Trimming removed 0 bases at V and 0 bases at J, with 8 bases between. Germline V gives CDR1 SGHDT, CDR2 YYEEEE. CDR3 length equals 15 residues. The CDR3 sequence is CASSLELSSTDTQYF. CDR3 sequence (DNA): TGTGCCAGCAGCTTGGAACTCTCCAGCACAGATACGCAGTATTTT.

The table lists this clonotype with a few counts. V and J are TRBV9 and TRBJ1-2; 7 nucleotides line up with TRBD1. The CDR3 contains 14 residues. After removal of 0 bases from V and 4 bases from J, the junction contained 3 bases not matched to a gene. The germline gives CDR1 SGDLS, CDR2 YYNGEE. The CDR3 bases are TGTGCCAGCAGCGTAGGGGACAGCCCCTATGGCTACACCTTC. This translates into CASSVGDSPYGYTF.

In its sample, this clonotype was seen a few times. The chain combines TRBV29-1 with TRBJ2-2, with 8 bases fitting TRBD2. Losses at the gene ends were 6 bases for V and 6 bases for J; bases not matched to a gene: 12. CDR1 and CDR2 (germline): SQVTM, ANQGSEA. The CDR3 spans 15 residues. Here the CDR3 reads CSVAPEVGRAGELFF. CDR3 nucleotides: TGCAGCGTGGCCCCCGAGGTCGGGAGGGCCGGGGAGCTGTTTTTT.

V and J are TRBV11-2 and TRBJ2-1; TRBD1 might be the D (6 bases). Germline assignment: CDR1 SGHAT and CDR2 FQNNGV. V was trimmed by 5 bases and J by 13 bases, leaving 18 bases between them. CDR3 length: 13 residues. The CDR3 here is CASSILSQGHQFF. The CDR3 coding sequence is TGTGCCAGCAGCATTCTGTCACAGGGCCACCAGTTCTTC.